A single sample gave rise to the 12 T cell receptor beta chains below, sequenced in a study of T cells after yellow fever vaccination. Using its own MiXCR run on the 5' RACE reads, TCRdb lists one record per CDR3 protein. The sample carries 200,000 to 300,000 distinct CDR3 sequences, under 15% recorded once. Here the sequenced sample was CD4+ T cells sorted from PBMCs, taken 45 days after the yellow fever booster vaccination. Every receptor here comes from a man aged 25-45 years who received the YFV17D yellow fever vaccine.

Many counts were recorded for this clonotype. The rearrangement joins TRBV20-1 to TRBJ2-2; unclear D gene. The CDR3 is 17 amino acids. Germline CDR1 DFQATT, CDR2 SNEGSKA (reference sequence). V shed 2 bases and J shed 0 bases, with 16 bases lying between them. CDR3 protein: CSARNSRAFANTGELFF. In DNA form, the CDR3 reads TGCAGTGCTAGAAATTCTAGGGCATTCGCGAACACCGGGGAGCTGTTTTTT.

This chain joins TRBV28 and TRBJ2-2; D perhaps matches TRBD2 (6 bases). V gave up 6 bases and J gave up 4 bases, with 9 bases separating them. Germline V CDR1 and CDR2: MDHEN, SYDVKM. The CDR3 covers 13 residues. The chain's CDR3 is CASRMGGTGELFF. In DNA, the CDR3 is TGTGCCAGCAGAATGGGGGGCACCGGGGAGCTGTTTTTT.

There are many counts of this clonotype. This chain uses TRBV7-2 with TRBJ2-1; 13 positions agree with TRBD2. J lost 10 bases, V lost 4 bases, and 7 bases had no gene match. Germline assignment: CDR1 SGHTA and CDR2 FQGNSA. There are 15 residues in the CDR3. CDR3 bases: TGTGCCAGCAGCTCTGGACTAGCGGGAGTCCAGGAGCAGTTCTTC. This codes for CASSSGLAGVQEQFF.

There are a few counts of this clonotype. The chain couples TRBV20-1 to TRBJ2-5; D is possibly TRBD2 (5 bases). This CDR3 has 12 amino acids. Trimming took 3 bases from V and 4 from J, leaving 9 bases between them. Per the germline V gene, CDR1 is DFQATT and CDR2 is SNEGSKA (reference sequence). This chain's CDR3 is CSARRAGETQYF. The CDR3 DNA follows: TGCAGTGCTAGGAGGGCTGGAGAGACCCAGTACTTC.

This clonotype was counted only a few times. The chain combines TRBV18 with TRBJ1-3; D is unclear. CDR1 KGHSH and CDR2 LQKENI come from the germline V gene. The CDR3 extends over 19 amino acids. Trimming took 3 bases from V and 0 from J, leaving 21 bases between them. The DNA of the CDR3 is TGTGCCAGCTCACCTGGGTTATCTTCACCTCTTCACTCTGGAAACACCATATATTTT. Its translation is CASSPGLSSPLHSGNTIYF.

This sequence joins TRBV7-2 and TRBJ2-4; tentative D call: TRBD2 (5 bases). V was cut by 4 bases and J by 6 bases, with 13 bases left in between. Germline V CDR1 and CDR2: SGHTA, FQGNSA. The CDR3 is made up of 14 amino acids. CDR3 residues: CASSSERGGNIQYF. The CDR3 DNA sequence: TGTGCCAGCAGCTCGGAGCGTGGAGGAAACATTCAGTACTTC.

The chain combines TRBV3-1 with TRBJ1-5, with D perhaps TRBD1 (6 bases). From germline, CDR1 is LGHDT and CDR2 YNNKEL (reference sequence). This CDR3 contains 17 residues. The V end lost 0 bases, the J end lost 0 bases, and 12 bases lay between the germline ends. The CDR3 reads CASSQDSRGFSNQPQHF. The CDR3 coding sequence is TGTGCCAGCAGCCAAGATTCCAGGGGATTTAGCAATCAGCCCCAGCATTTT.

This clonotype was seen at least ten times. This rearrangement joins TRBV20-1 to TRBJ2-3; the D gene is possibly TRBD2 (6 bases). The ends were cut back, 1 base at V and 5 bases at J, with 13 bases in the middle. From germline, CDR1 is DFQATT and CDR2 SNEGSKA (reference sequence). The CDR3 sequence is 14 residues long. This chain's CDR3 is CSARVPGRQDTQYF. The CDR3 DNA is TGCAGTGCTAGAGTCCCGGGGAGGCAAGATACGCAGTATTTT.

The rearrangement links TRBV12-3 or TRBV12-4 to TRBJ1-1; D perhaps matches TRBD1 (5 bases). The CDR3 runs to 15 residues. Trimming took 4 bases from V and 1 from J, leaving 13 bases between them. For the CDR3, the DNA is TGTGCCAGCAGTTCCACGGACACGCAGAACACTGAAGCTTTCTTT. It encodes CASSSTDTQNTEAFF.

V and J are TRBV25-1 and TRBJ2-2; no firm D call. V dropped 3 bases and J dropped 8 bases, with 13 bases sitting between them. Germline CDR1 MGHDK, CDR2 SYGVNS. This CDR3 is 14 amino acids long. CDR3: CASSEASSVGELFF. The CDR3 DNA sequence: TGTGCCAGCAGTGAGGCTAGTTCAGTGGGGGAGCTGTTTTTT.

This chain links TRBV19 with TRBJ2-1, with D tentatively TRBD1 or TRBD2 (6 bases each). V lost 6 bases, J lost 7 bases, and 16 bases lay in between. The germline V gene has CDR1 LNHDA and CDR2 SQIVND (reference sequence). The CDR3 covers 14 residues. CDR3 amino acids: CASSPGGKGNEQFF. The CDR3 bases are TGTGCCAGTAGCCCCGGGGGCAAAGGGAATGAGCAGTTCTTC.

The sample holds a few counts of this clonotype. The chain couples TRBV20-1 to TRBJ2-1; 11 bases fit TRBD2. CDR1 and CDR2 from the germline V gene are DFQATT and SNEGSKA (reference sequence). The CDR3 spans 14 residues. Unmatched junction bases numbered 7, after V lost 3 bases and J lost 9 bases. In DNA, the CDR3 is TGCAGTGCTAGCGATAGCGGGAGGGCCGGTGAGCAGTTCTTC. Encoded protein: CSASDSGRAGEQFF.